The 15 T cell receptor beta chains presented below share a single source sample, sequenced in a study of T cells in Graves' hyperthyroidism and ophthalmopathy. The CDR3 regions of TCR beta were amplified from RNA transcripts. The TCR CDR3 was amplified in a first-round RT-PCR using the HTBI primer set. TCRdb re-derived calls from the multiplex PCR reads in MiXCR, one entry per CDR3 protein. The repertoire holds under 350,000 distinct CDR3 sequences, with 20% to 25% as singletons. The sample taken for sequencing was blood. All receptors derive from a man aged 35 to 55 with Graves' hyperthyroidism that later progressed to Graves' ophthalmopathy.

In this sample, this clonotype turned up many times. V and J are TRBV28 and TRBJ1-2, with a weak D call TRBD1 (6 bases). Germline CDR1 and CDR2: MDHEN and SYDVKM. Trimming left V 3 bases short and J 8 bases short, with 16 bases between. This CDR3 region has 14 residues. The CDR3 DNA is TGTGCCAGCAGTTTGGTGTCCGGGGGCGGAGGCTACACCTTC. This translates into CASSLVSGGGGYTF.

The chain links TRBV20-1 to TRBJ2-6, with 7 bases aligning to TRBD2. There are 17 residues in the CDR3. With 0 bases clipped from V and 5 bases from J, the junction kept 10 bases outside the gene matches. Germline V gene lookup returns CDR1 DFQATT and CDR2 SNEGSKA (reference sequence). This CDR3 reads CSARDSLAFSWANVLTF. Written as DNA, the CDR3 is TGCAGTGCTAGAGATTCACTAGCGTTTAGCTGGGCCAACGTCCTGACTTTC.

V and J are TRBV2 and TRBJ1-3; D uncertain. CDR3 length: 16 amino acids. The V and J ends lost 3 bases and 2 bases respectively, with 14 bases between them. From germline, CDR1 is SNHLY and CDR2 FYNNEI. The CDR3 loop reads CASSDRPSSPGNTIYF. DNA for the CDR3: TGTGCCAGCAGTGACCGCCCCAGCTCCCCTGGAAACACCATATATTTT.

There are a few counts of this clonotype. CDR3 sequence: CASSRDGRSYEQYF. The DNA of the CDR3 is TGTGCCAGCAGCCGGGACGGCCGATCCTACGAGCAGTACTTC. The gene calls are TRBV25-1 and TRBJ2-7; D may match TRBD1 or TRBD2 (5 bases each). V lost 6 bases and J 1 base, leaving 13 bases between the germline ends. The CDR3 extends over 14 amino acids. Germline V gene data show CDR1 as MGHDK and CDR2 as SYGVNS.

This clonotype was observed a handful of times. This sequence joins TRBV2 and TRBJ2-5, with 8 bases that match TRBD1. CDR1 is SNHLY, CDR2 FYNNEI, per germline. Trimming took 7 bases from V and 5 from J; bases not matched to a gene: 12. This CDR3 has 15 amino acids. CDR3 in amino acids: CASTGQAGVGETQYF. CDR3 DNA sequence: TGTGCCAGCACGGGACAGGCTGGGGTTGGGGAGACCCAGTACTTC.

The V gene is TRBV15, the J gene TRBJ2-5; 7 nucleotides match TRBD1. Germline V gives CDR1 LNHNV, CDR2 YYDKDF (reference sequence). This CDR3 spans 15 amino acids. V trimming: 3 bases; J trimming: 5 bases; junction bases outside the gene matches: 9. CDR3 loop: CATSSGRGRAETQYF. The DNA for the CDR3 is TGTGCCACCAGCAGCGGTAGGGGGCGTGCGGAGACCCAGTACTTC.

The sample holds many counts of this clonotype. The chain couples TRBV11-2 to TRBJ1-1, with D possibly matching TRBD1 (6 bases). The CDR3 length is 19 residues. Germline CDR1 SGHAT, CDR2 FQNNGV. Trimming left V 0 bases short and J 4 bases short, with 24 bases between. The CDR3 sequence is CASSLDRRGAAGGSTEAFF. The CDR3 bases are TGTGCCAGCAGCTTAGATCGACGGGGGGCGGCGGGAGGGAGCACTGAAGCTTTCTTT.

This rearrangement joins TRBV28 to TRBJ2-7; maybe TRBD2 (7 bases). The germline V gene has CDR1 MDHEN and CDR2 SYDVKM. Trimming left V 6 bases short and J 5 bases short, with 14 bases between. The CDR3 is made up of 13 amino acids. DNA for the CDR3: TGTGCCAGCAGGATCGGGGGGCGACACGAGCAGTACTTC. Translation: CASRIGGRHEQYF.

This clonotype was detected many times. The chain employs TRBV19 and TRBJ2-5; TRBD1 might be the D (6 bases). The germline CDR1 and CDR2 sequences are LNHDA and SQIVND (reference sequence). Trimming removed 4 bases at V and 5 bases at J, with 8 bases between. The CDR3 runs to 12 residues. CDR3 protein: CASSRQAETQYF. CDR3 DNA: TGTGCCAGTAGTAGACAGGCGGAGACCCAGTACTTC. Supplemented by reference TRBV19 and TRBJ2-5, the full variable domain reads DGGITQSPKYLFRKEGQNVTLSCEQNLNHDAMYWYRQDPGQGLRLIYYSQIVNDFQKGDIAEGYSVSREKKESFPLTVTSAQKNPTAFYLCASSRQAETQYFGPGTRLLVL.

The gene calls are TRBV3-1 and TRBJ2-7, with 8 positions matching TRBD2. With 4 bases clipped from V and 7 bases from J, the junction kept 9 bases outside the gene matches. The CDR3 runs 14 residues. Germline CDR1 LGHDT, CDR2 YNNKEL (reference sequence). The CDR3 region has the DNA TGTGCCAGCAGCCTACCGGGACTAGGTGGTGAGCAGTACTTC. Translated, it gives CASSLPGLGGEQYF.

This clonotype has a count of ten or more. The chain links TRBV20-1 to TRBJ2-6; D is uncertain. Trimming pared 1 base from V and 0 bases from J, leaving 10 bases between. Germline-derived CDR1 and CDR2 are DFQATT and SNEGSKA (reference sequence). The CDR3 totals 16 residues. Here the CDR3 reads CSARGMWVSGANVLTF. The CDR3 DNA reads TGCAGTGCTAGAGGAATGTGGGTCTCTGGGGCCAACGTCCTGACTTTC.

Ten or more counts support this clonotype. The chain has TRBV7-2 and TRBJ1-2, with 9 positions matching TRBD1. The CDR3 is made up of 14 amino acids. Germline V lookup: CDR1 SGHTA, CDR2 FQGNSA. J lost 3 bases, V lost 6 bases, and 5 bases had no gene match. CDR3 residues: CASSGDRGYYGYTF. The CDR3 coding sequence is TGTGCCAGCAGTGGCGACAGGGGGTACTATGGCTACACCTTC.

The gene calls are TRBV12-3 or TRBV12-4 and TRBJ2-5; no firm D call. The CDR3 loop spans 13 amino acids. The V end was cut by 7 bases, the J end by 5 bases, with 14 bases between. CDR3 coding DNA: TGTGCCAGCACTTCTGGGAAGAGGGAGACCCAGTACTTC. Residues: CASTSGKRETQYF.

This clonotype was seen many times. This chain links TRBV30 with TRBJ1-6; the D is unclear. The CDR3 loop spans 12 amino acids. V was pared by 1 base and J by 8 bases, with 6 bases between. The germline CDR1 and CDR2 sequences are GTSNPN and SVGIG (reference sequence). The CDR3 DNA sequence: TGTGCCTGGAGTGCTACATATTCACCCCTCCACTTT. Translating gives CAWSATYSPLHF. The full variable domain, its missing parts supplied by reference TRBV30 and TRBJ1-6, is SQTIHQWPATLVQPVGSPLSLECTVEGTSNPNLYWYRQAAGRGLQLLFYSVGIGQISSEVPQNLSASRPQDRQFILSSKKLLLSDSGFYLCAWSATYSPLHFGNGTRLTVT.

This clonotype was observed many times. The V gene is TRBV2, the J gene TRBJ1-2; D gene unclear. This CDR3 comprises 12 residues. The germline V and J ends were trimmed by 4 bases and 6 bases, with 9 bases remaining between them. Germline V CDR1 and CDR2: SNHLY, FYNNEI. DNA for the CDR3: TGTGCCAGCAGTGCCCGTTATAATGGCTACACCTTC. It encodes CASSARYNGYTF.